This entry lists 21 T cell receptor beta chains sequenced from one sample in a study of blood T cell repertoires in COVID-19. The data were produced by immunoSEQ multiplex PCR, yet TCRdb's version contains in-frame clones alone and is incomplete. The profile shows 350,000 to 400,000 clones, 87% of them singletons. Sequenced: PBMCs or T cells enriched from blood (not recorded which). Every receptor here comes from a woman aged 25-40 years who had recovered from COVID-19.

The chain has TRBV7-9 and TRBJ2-5, with a weak D call TRBD2 (5 bases). Trimming removed 8 bases at V and 5 bases at J, with 15 bases between. Germline V lookup: CDR1 SEHNR, CDR2 FQNEAQ (reference sequence). This CDR3 has 13 residues. CDR3 nucleotides: TGTGCCAGCCGACGGGGTCCGGTGGAGACCCAGTACTTC. This gives the protein CASRRGPVETQYF.

The chain combines TRBV14 with TRBJ1-4; a weak D match, TRBD1 (5 bases). The CDR3 has 15 residues. V lost 4 bases and J 6 bases, leaving 15 bases between the germline ends. The germline gives CDR1 SGHDN, CDR2 FVKESK. Here the CDR3 reads CASSPRVNSYEKLFF. The CDR3 DNA follows: TGTGCCAGCAGCCCCAGGGTTAATTCGTATGAAAAACTGTTTTTT.

The CDR3 region is CASSSGQVWVYEQYF. The CDR3, as DNA: TGTGCCAGCAGCAGTGGACAGGTTTGGGTCTACGAGCAGTACTTC. The V gene is TRBV3-1 (or the pseudogene TRBV3-2), the J gene TRBJ2-7, with 7 bases matching TRBD1. CDR1 is LGHDT and CDR2 is YNNKEL in the germline V gene (reference sequence). The CDR3 has 15 residues. The junction had 10 bases not matched to a gene; V was cut back by 5 bases and J by 3 bases.

J is TRBJ2-1 and V is TRBV3-1 (or the pseudogene TRBV3-2), with 12 bases aligning to TRBD2. J lost 4 bases, V lost 1 base, and 5 bases had no gene match. The length of the CDR3 is 17 residues. Germline V gene data show CDR1 as LGHDT and CDR2 as YNNKEL (reference sequence). The CDR3 reads CASSQASGLAGYNEQFF. The CDR3 DNA reads TGTGCCAGCAGCCAAGCCTCTGGACTAGCGGGGTACAATGAGCAGTTCTTC.

V is TRBV7-2 and J is TRBJ2-5, with a weak D call TRBD2 (7 bases). The V and J ends lost 5 bases and 1 base respectively, with 14 bases between them. CDR3 length equals 15 residues. The germline V gene encodes CDR1 SGHTA and CDR2 FQGNSA. CDR3 nucleotides: TGTGCCAGCAGCCAGGGGCTAGCGGTCCAAGAGACCCAGTACTTC. Translated, it gives CASSQGLAVQETQYF.

The V and J genes are TRBV5-5 and TRBJ1-2, with a possible D match to TRBD1 (5 bases). The V gene's germline CDR1 is SGHKS and CDR2 YYEKEE (reference sequence). The V gene lost 0 bases and the J gene lost 8 bases, with 14 bases spanning the gap. This CDR3 has 14 residues. The CDR3 DNA reads TGTGCCAGCAGCTTGGCGGGGGGAGCCGAAGGCTACACCTTC. This sequence encodes CASSLAGGAEGYTF.

The V and J genes are TRBV9 and TRBJ1-2; 10 nucleotides agree with TRBD1. V dropped 0 bases and J dropped 1; count of bases not matched to a gene: 6. CDR1 and CDR2 (germline): SGDLS, YYNGEE. The CDR3 contains 17 residues. This CDR3 is CASSVGDRGPFNYGYTF. For the CDR3, the DNA is TGTGCCAGCAGCGTAGGAGACAGGGGGCCCTTTAACTATGGCTACACCTTC.

The chain has TRBV19 and TRBJ1-3; D is unresolved. The CDR3 sequence is 15 residues long. V lost 5 bases to trimming and J lost 3 bases, with 14 bases between them. Germline V gives CDR1 LNHDA, CDR2 SQIVND (reference sequence). The CDR3 nucleotides are TGTGCCAGTAGTCCCCGGTGGGCTGGTGGAAACACCATATATTTT. Translated, it gives CASSPRWAGGNTIYF.

The rearrangement joins TRBV28 to TRBJ1-5, with D possibly matching TRBD1 (6 bases). The CDR3 consists of 15 residues. Trimming removed 2 bases from V and 4 bases from J, with 12 bases in between. Germline V gives CDR1 MDHEN, CDR2 SYDVKM. In DNA form, the CDR3 reads TGTGCCAGCAGTTTAGGGCAGGGGAGTAATCAGCCCCAGCATTTT. Its protein is CASSLGQGSNQPQHF.

This sequence joins TRBV29-1 and TRBJ2-7; 12 bases align to TRBD2. V lost 4 bases to trimming and J lost 2 bases; unmatched junction nucleotides: 9. This CDR3 region has 16 residues. Per the germline V gene, CDR1 is SQVTM and CDR2 is ANQGSEA. This CDR3 reads CSVAALAGGPTYEQYF. CDR3 bases: TGCAGCGTTGCTGCCCTAGCGGGAGGGCCCACCTACGAGCAGTACTTC.

The rearrangement uses TRBV28 and TRBJ2-5, with D possibly TRBD2 on 5 matching bases. Trimming stripped 2 bases from V and 4 bases from J, with 11 bases between. From germline, CDR1 is MDHEN and CDR2 SYDVKM. There are 14 residues in the CDR3. CDR3 region: CASSLDPGRETQYF. The CDR3 bases are TGTGCCAGCAGTTTAGATCCGGGGAGAGAGACCCAGTACTTC.

This clone showed up just once. CDR3 sequence (DNA): TGTGCCAGCAGCACTGGAGAGAACACTGAAGCTTTCTTT. It encodes CASSTGENTEAFF. The genes are TRBV5-4 and TRBJ1-1; D gene unclear. CDR1 is SGHNT, CDR2 YYREEE, per germline (reference sequence). The CDR3 loop spans 13 amino acids. V was shortened by 4 bases and J by 1 base, with 8 bases between the two germline ends.

A single count supports this clone. The V call is TRBV4-1, the J call TRBJ2-7; D is perhaps TRBD1 (6 bases). V was clipped by 3 bases and J by 3 bases, with 15 bases between them. Germline values: CDR1 MGHRA, CDR2 YSYEKL. The CDR3 extends over 15 amino acids. The CDR3 coding sequence is TGCGCCAGCAGCCAGACCGACGGGACACTCTACGAGCAGTACTTC. Protein: CASSQTDGTLYEQYF.

The chain recombines TRBV9 with TRBJ1-1; D gene unclear. Trimming took off 0 bases at V and 1 base at J, with 10 bases between the two ends. The CDR3 has 15 amino acids. The germline V gene encodes CDR1 SGDLS and CDR2 YYNGEE. The CDR3 nucleotides read TGTGCCAGCAGCGTAGAGGTGGGGAGGAACACTGAAGCTTTCTTT. Translated: CASSVEVGRNTEAFF.

J is TRBJ2-7 and V is TRBV2, with D maybe TRBD2 (6 bases). CDR1 and CDR2 (germline): SNHLY, FYNNEI. The CDR3 is 13 residues long. Deletions cut 6 bases from V and 3 bases from J, with 12 bases between. The CDR3 nucleotides are TGTGCCAGCAGCCCCTTGGAGGGCTACGAGCAGTACTTC. It is translated as CASSPLEGYEQYF.

The chain has TRBV5-4 and TRBJ2-3; 7 bases are shared with TRBD1. The trim removed 4 bases at V and 3 bases at J, leaving 5 bases unmatched. This CDR3 region has 14 residues. Germline values: CDR1 SGHNT, CDR2 YYREEE (reference sequence). This chain's CDR3 is CASSLQGSTDTQYF. DNA of the CDR3: TGTGCCAGCAGCCTACAGGGGTCTACAGATACGCAGTATTTT. The complete variable domain, with remaining parts taken from reference TRBV5-4 and TRBJ2-3, reads ETGVTQSPTHLIKTRGQQVTLRCSSQSGHNTVSWYQQALGQGPQFIFQYYREEENGRGNFPPRFSGLQFPNYSSELNVNALELDDSALYLCASSLQGSTDTQYFGPGTRLTVL.

J is TRBJ2-1 and V is TRBV5-4, with D unclear. Trimming pared 1 base from V and 5 bases from J, leaving 7 bases between. Germline CDR1 reads SGHNT; CDR2 reads YYREEE (reference sequence). The CDR3 contains 13 residues. CDR3 amino acids: CASSLPGDNEQFF. The CDR3 coding sequence is TGTGCCAGCAGCTTGCCAGGCGACAATGAGCAGTTCTTC.

The rearrangement uses TRBV24-1 and TRBJ1-3; a possible D gene is TRBD1 (5 bases). Per germline, CDR1 KGHDR and CDR2 SFDVKD. Trimming took 4 bases from V and 4 from J, leaving 16 bases between them. The CDR3 runs to 16 residues. For the CDR3, the DNA is TGTGCCACCAGTGACCCTCGGCAGGGAAGGGGAAACACCATATATTTT. It codes for CATSDPRQGRGNTIYF.

The chain couples TRBV15 to TRBJ2-7; D may be TRBD1 (6 bases). The CDR3 length is 15 residues. The ends were cut back, 3 bases at V and 0 bases at J, with 12 bases in the middle. Looked up from germline, CDR1 is LNHNV and CDR2 is YYDKDF (reference sequence). In nucleotides, the CDR3 is TGTGCCACCAGCAGTCTTACAGGGAGCTCCTACGAGCAGTACTTC. As protein: CATSSLTGSSYEQYF. The variable domain in full, completed from reference TRBV15 and TRBJ2-7, reads DAMVIQNPRYQVTQFGKPVTLSCSQTLNHNVMYWYQQKSSQAPKLLFHYYDKDFNNEADTPDNFQSRRPNTSFCFLDIRSPGLGDTAMYLCATSSLTGSSYEQYFGPGTRLTVT.

This chain connects TRBV28 to TRBJ1-5, with 10 bases aligning to TRBD1. CDR3 length equals 17 residues. V lost 2 bases, J lost 0 bases, and 4 bases stayed unmatched. The V gene's germline CDR1 is MDHEN and CDR2 SYDVKM. The CDR3 nucleotides read TGTGCCAGCAGTTTAGGTGGGACAGGGGATAGCAATCAGCCCCAGCATTTT. Its translation: CASSLGGTGDSNQPQHF.

The chain carries TRBV11-2 and TRBJ2-5, with 9 nucleotides matching TRBD2. Per germline, CDR1 SGHAT and CDR2 FQNNGV. This CDR3 spans 16 amino acids. The trim removed 4 bases at V and 8 bases at J, leaving 14 bases unmatched. The CDR3 loop is CASSSNPAGGPGTQYF. The CDR3 bases are TGTGCCAGCAGCTCAAATCCAGCGGGAGGCCCGGGAACCCAGTACTTC.